What follows are 30 T cell receptor beta chains derived from one specimen sequenced in a study of cytomegalovirus exposure and HLA in healthy donors. Primers for the PCR totalled 60 Vbeta and 13 Jbeta. The method was immunoSEQ multiplex PCR; TCRdb's version includes in-frame clones alone and lacks a portion of them. The sample records 90,000 to 100,000 clones, about 76% being singletons. The sample taken for sequencing was PBMCs. These receptors were collected from a woman in her thirties or forties in good health and CMV-seronegative.

The J gene is TRBJ2-7, the V gene TRBV11-2; TRBD1 matches at 10 bases. V shed 2 bases, J shed 9 bases, and the junction held 13 bases outside the gene matches. Germline CDR1 and CDR2: SGHAT and FQNNGV. The CDR3 is 16 residues long. The CDR3 region has the DNA TGTGCCAGCAGCTTAATTGGGACAGGGGAGTCCTTTGGGCAGTACTTC. Its protein product is CASSLIGTGESFGQYF.

This clone was seen only once. V and J are TRBV25-1 and TRBJ2-7, with D perhaps TRBD1 (5 bases). Germline V gene lookup returns CDR1 MGHDK and CDR2 SYGVNS. Trimming removed 2 bases from V and 4 bases from J, with 6 bases in between. The CDR3 has 12 amino acids. For the CDR3, the DNA is TGTGCCAGCAGTGAAAGGGGATACGAGCAGTACTTC. It yields the protein CASSERGYEQYF.

The chain has TRBV19 and TRBJ1-5; D ambiguous. Trimming pared 5 bases from V and 0 bases from J, leaving 5 bases between. This CDR3 region has 13 residues. In germline, CDR1 is LNHDA, CDR2 SQIVND (reference sequence). The chain's CDR3 is CASSEGSNQPQHF. In DNA, the CDR3 is TGTGCCAGTAGTGAGGGTAGCAATCAGCCCCAGCATTTT.

This sequence joins TRBV20-1 and TRBJ2-7; no clear D. With 3 bases removed from V and 5 bases from J, the gap between germline ends came to 8 bases. Germline CDR1 reads DFQATT; CDR2 reads SNEGSKA (reference sequence). The CDR3 runs to 11 residues. The chain's CDR3 is CSASPRDEQYF. Here the CDR3 DNA reads TGCAGTGCTAGCCCCCGCGACGAGCAGTACTTC.

The chain employs TRBV4-2 and TRBJ2-1; the match to TRBD2 covers 9 bases. This CDR3 has 16 residues. The V gene's germline CDR1 is LGHNA and CDR2 YNFKEQ. The J segment lost 5 bases and the V segment lost 2 bases, leaving 7 bases of the junction unmatched. In nucleotides, the CDR3 is TGTGCCAGCAGCCAAATTAGCGGGGGTCGGGACAATGAGCAGTTCTTC. It specifies CASSQISGGRDNEQFF.

This chain links TRBV10-3 with TRBJ2-7, with TRBD1 matching 8 bases. Germline CDR1 reads ENHRY; CDR2 reads SYGVKD. J lost 6 bases, V lost 6 bases, and 10 bases had no gene match. CDR3 length: 14 amino acids. CDR3 sequence (DNA): TGTGCCATCAGCCTAACAGGGGGAATAGGCGAGCAGTACTTC. As protein: CAISLTGGIGEQYF.

The rearrangement joins TRBV7-9 to TRBJ1-2; weak D call: TRBD1 (5 bases). There are 16 residues in the CDR3. The V gene lost 1 base and the J gene lost 4 bases, with 16 bases spanning the gap. Germline V gene sequence: CDR1 SEHNR, CDR2 FQNEAQ (reference sequence). CDR3 in DNA: TGTGCCAGCAGCTTAGAGTCTGCAGGGCCCTTCTATGGCTACACCTTC. Translation gives CASSLESAGPFYGYTF.

This clone appeared a few times. The chain carries TRBV18 and TRBJ2-4; no definite D call. Trimming removed 3 bases from V and 0 bases from J, with 3 bases in between. The CDR3 covers 13 residues. Looked up from germline, CDR1 is KGHSH and CDR2 is LQKENI. The CDR3 loop is CASSPLAKNIQYF. CDR3 nucleotide sequence: TGTGCCAGCTCACCCTTAGCCAAAAACATTCAGTACTTC.

The rearrangement links TRBV30 to TRBJ1-1; weak D call: TRBD1 (6 bases). With 4 bases removed from V and 9 bases from J, the gap between germline ends came to 15 bases. The CDR3 sequence is 12 residues long. CDR1 and CDR2 from the germline V gene are GTSNPN and SVGIG (reference sequence). The CDR3 nucleotides are TGTGCCTGGACAGGGGATTCGAGCCAAGCTTTCTTT. Its protein is CAWTGDSSQAFF. Complete variable domain (other parts from reference TRBV30 and TRBJ1-1): SQTIHQWPATLVQPVGSPLSLECTVEGTSNPNLYWYRQAAGRGLQLLFYSVGIGQISSEVPQNLSASRPQDRQFILSSKKLLLSDSGFYLCAWTGDSSQAFFGQGTRLTVV.

The rearrangement links TRBV5-1 to TRBJ1-1; D gene ambiguous. Germline values: CDR1 SGHRS, CDR2 YFSETQ. The CDR3 has 16 residues. V dropped 4 bases and J dropped 8 bases, with 24 bases sitting between them. The CDR3, as DNA: TGCGCCAGCAGCGCCGAACCTCTTGGTTCAGACGGGGAAGCTTTCTTT. This encodes CASSAEPLGSDGEAFF. Using reference TRBV5-1 and TRBJ1-1 for the parts outside the CDR3, the full variable domain is KAGVTQTPRYLIKTRGQQVTLSCSPISGHRSVSWYQQTPGQGLQFLFEYFSETQRNKGNFPGRFSGRQFSNSRSEMNVSTLELGDSALYLCASSAEPLGSDGEAFFGQGTRLTVV.

The chain recombines TRBV5-8 with TRBJ2-7; D is unresolved. Germline V gene lookup returns CDR1 SGHTS and CDR2 YDEGEE. V lost 5 bases, J lost 2 bases, and 11 bases lay in between. The CDR3 runs 13 residues. The CDR3 DNA is TGTGCCAGCAGACCACTTAGTGCCTACGAGCAGTACTTC. Translating gives CASRPLSAYEQYF.

The chain links TRBV5-1 to TRBJ2-1; 10 bases agree with TRBD2. The V segment lost 3 bases and the J segment 3 bases; nucleotides outside the gene matches: 3. Germline CDR1 is SGHRS and CDR2 is YFSETQ. The CDR3 length is 15 residues. CDR3 amino acids: CASSSSGGVYNEQFF. In nucleotides, the CDR3 is TGCGCCAGCAGCTCGAGCGGGGGGGTCTACAATGAGCAGTTCTTC.

The rearrangement uses TRBV7-2 and TRBJ1-5; 9 bases fit TRBD1. Germline assignment: CDR1 SGHTA and CDR2 FQGNSA. The CDR3 loop spans 14 amino acids. V lost 5 bases, J lost 7 bases, and 6 bases stayed unmatched. The DNA for the CDR3 is TGTGCCAGCAGCGCAAGGACAGGGGAACAGCCCCAGCATTTT. This codes for CASSARTGEQPQHF.

This clone was seen only a few times. This chain joins TRBV6-5 and TRBJ1-5; 7 nucleotides line up with TRBD1. Unmatched junction bases numbered 5, after V lost 6 bases and J lost 3 bases. The germline V gene encodes CDR1 MNHEY and CDR2 SVGAGI. This CDR3 has 14 residues. CDR3 nucleotide sequence: TGTGCCAGCAGCCGGGACAGCCCCAATCAGCCCCAGCATTTT. Translated, it gives CASSRDSPNQPQHF.

The sample holds a few counts of this clone. The V and J genes are TRBV7-9 and TRBJ1-1; no clear D. Germline V lookup: CDR1 SEHNR, CDR2 FQNEAQ (reference sequence). V was trimmed by 0 bases and J by 1 base, leaving 9 bases between them. CDR3 length equals 15 residues. CDR3 sequence: CASSLARRENTEAFF. The DNA for the CDR3 is TGTGCCAGCAGCTTAGCGCGGCGGGAGAACACTGAAGCTTTCTTT. Based on the CDR3 plus reference TRBV7-9 and TRBJ1-1, the full variable domain is DTGVSQNPRHKITKRGQNVTFRCDPISEHNRLYWYRQTLGQGPEFLTYFQNEAQLEKSRLLSDRFSAERPKGSFSTLEIQRTEQGDSAMYLCASSLARRENTEAFFGQGTRLTVV.

The table lists this clone with a count of one. J is TRBJ2-7 and V is TRBV7-2, with D possibly TRBD1 on 6 matching bases. Germline V gene lookup returns CDR1 SGHTA and CDR2 FQGNSA. The CDR3 covers 13 residues. Trimming cost V 4 bases and J 5 bases, with 12 bases left between them. CDR3 DNA: TGTGCCAGCAGCTCACAACAGGGTCACGAGCAGTACTTC. The encoded protein is CASSSQQGHEQYF.

Comment on this clone: The junction departs from the called germline gene at one end, perhaps through a read error. CDR3 residues: CASSPQGVAGRNGQFF. The CDR3 DNA reads as TGTGCCAGCAGCCCCCAAGGGGTAGCGGGGCGCAATGGGCAGTTCTTC. The chain employs TRBV7-8 and TRBJ2-1, with TRBD2 matching over 8 bases. The CDR3 covers 16 residues. Germline V CDR1 and CDR2: SGHVS, FQNEAQ.

V gene TRBV27 combines with J gene TRBJ1-2; 7 bases are a match to TRBD1. V gave up 5 bases and J gave up 9 bases; unmatched junction bases: 12. Looked up from germline, CDR1 is MNHEY and CDR2 is SMNVEV (reference sequence). The CDR3 is 14 amino acids. The CDR3 region has the DNA TGTGCCAGCAGTCCGACGGACAGGCCTTTGCGCTACACCTTC. Residues: CASSPTDRPLRYTF.

This chain joins TRBV12-5 and TRBJ1-6; perhaps TRBD1 as D (5 bases). Germline V gene data show CDR1 as LGHNT and CDR2 as FRNRAP. Trimming pared 6 bases from V and 7 bases from J, leaving 13 bases between. This CDR3 is 14 amino acids long. This chain's CDR3 is CASGSWGENSPLHF. In DNA, the CDR3 is TGTGCTAGTGGGAGCTGGGGGGAAAATTCACCCCTCCACTTT.

The chain joins TRBV7-9 to TRBJ1-6, with TRBD1 matching over 7 bases. The J segment lost 7 bases and the V segment lost 5 bases, leaving 8 bases of the junction unmatched. Germline values: CDR1 SEHNR, CDR2 FQNEAQ (reference sequence). CDR3 length equals 15 residues. Here the CDR3 DNA reads TGTGCCAGCAGCCCCAAGACAGGGTTGAATTCACCCCTCCACTTT. As protein: CASSPKTGLNSPLHF.

This chain joins TRBV5-4 and TRBJ2-7, with TRBD1 matching over 9 bases. J was trimmed by 5 bases and V by 4 bases; bases with no gene match: 10. Germline lookup yields CDR1 SGHNT and CDR2 YYREEE (reference sequence). This CDR3 contains 15 residues. The CDR3 region is CASSPDRGRLNEQYF. CDR3 sequence (DNA): TGTGCCAGCAGCCCGGACAGGGGTAGATTGAACGAGCAGTACTTC.

This clone was seen at least ten times. The chain employs TRBV7-9 and TRBJ1-3; 8 bases agree with TRBD1. CDR3 length: 18 amino acids. The germline gives CDR1 SEHNR, CDR2 FQNEAQ (reference sequence). V shed 5 bases and J 0 bases; nucleotides not matched to a gene: 12. CDR3 amino acids: CASSTRTDRGNSGNTIYF. The CDR3 bases are TGTGCCAGCAGCACCCGGACCGACAGGGGCAACTCTGGAAACACCATATATTTT.

The J gene is TRBJ2-2, the V gene TRBV7-2; no clear D gene. V shed 2 bases and J shed 2 bases, with 6 bases lying between them. Germline CDR1 and CDR2: SGHTA and FQGNSA. The CDR3 consists of 14 residues. CDR3 DNA: TGTGCCAGCAGCTTAATGAGAAACACCGGGGAGCTGTTTTTT. Protein product: CASSLMRNTGELFF.

The V call is TRBV6-5, the J call TRBJ2-7; D is perhaps TRBD1 (5 bases). CDR1 is MNHEY, CDR2 SVGAGI, per germline. The V end lost 5 bases, the J end lost 3 bases, and 17 bases lay between the germline ends. The CDR3 is made up of 15 amino acids. The CDR3 is CASSIDGLRGYEQYF. CDR3 nucleotide sequence: TGTGCCAGCAGTATCGACGGTCTAAGGGGCTACGAGCAGTACTTC.

The rearrangement joins TRBV27 to TRBJ2-5, with a possible D match to TRBD1 (6 bases). Germline-derived CDR1 and CDR2 are MNHEY and SMNVEV (reference sequence). The CDR3 runs to 13 residues. V lost 4 bases to trimming and J lost 5 bases, with 11 bases between them. CDR3 DNA: TGTGCCAGCAGTTACCGACAGGTGGAGACCCAGTACTTC. Protein sequence: CASSYRQVETQYF.

This clone was observed once. This chain connects TRBV19 to TRBJ1-1; TRBD1 matches 7 bases. This CDR3 region has 12 residues. Unmatched junction bases numbered 5, after V lost 9 bases and J lost 4 bases. The germline V gene encodes CDR1 LNHDA and CDR2 SQIVND (reference sequence). The CDR3, as DNA: TGTGCCAGCCAGGGGGTCACCACTGAAGCTTTCTTT. Its protein is CASQGVTTEAFF.

V and J are TRBV6-6 and TRBJ2-5; 10 bases fit TRBD1. Germline V gene sequence: CDR1 MNHNY, CDR2 SVGAGI (reference sequence). V gave up 0 bases and J gave up 5 bases; unmatched junction bases: 6. This CDR3 is 16 amino acids long. The CDR3 coding sequence is TGTGCCAGCAGTTACTCGAGACAGGGGGCCGGGGAGACCCAGTACTTC. It codes for CASSYSRQGAGETQYF.

The chain links TRBV6-5 to TRBJ1-2, with 11 bases identical to TRBD1. Per the germline V gene, CDR1 is MNHEY and CDR2 is SVGAGI. This CDR3 is built from 13 residues. The ends lost 6 bases at V and 6 bases at J; junction bases unmatched: 3. In DNA form, the CDR3 reads TGTGCCAGCAGAGGGACAGGGGGAGATGGCTACACCTTC. Translating it yields CASRGTGGDGYTF.

The rearrangement joins TRBV28 to TRBJ1-4; the D gene is possibly TRBD1 (6 bases). Germline values: CDR1 MDHEN, CDR2 SYDVKM. The CDR3 totals 16 residues. Trimming shortened V by 2 bases and J by 4 bases, and 14 bases separated the two germline ends. The CDR3 is CASSLNTGPLNEKLFF. The DNA of the CDR3 is TGTGCCAGCAGTTTAAATACAGGGCCCCTTAATGAAAAACTGTTTTTT.

The V and J genes are TRBV6-1 and TRBJ1-2, with D hard to call. The ends were cut back, 3 bases at V and 5 bases at J, with 16 bases in the middle. Germline loops: CDR1 MNHNS, CDR2 SASEGT. The CDR3 has 15 residues. CDR3 sequence (DNA): TGTGCCAGCAGTGATGCCTTGCCCCTCACATATGGCTACACCTTC. Amino acid sequence: CASSDALPLTYGYTF.